This TCR beta chain stems from a study of OX40 agonist ivuxolimab in advanced cancers. On the study more broadly: Males comprised roughly four fifths of the group, whose mean age was approximately 61 years (range about 20 to 79).

The study's findings and limits: Antigen specificity was not determined for the expanded peripheral T cells.

Germline lookup yields CDR1 MNHEY and CDR2 SVGAGI. The CDR3 has 13 amino acids. The V end lost 5 bases, the J end lost 5 bases, and 12 bases lay between the germline ends. TCRdb's table, derived via immunoSEQ multiplex PCR, lists solely in-frame clones and lacks some. The sample carries tens of thousands of clones, 70% to 90% recorded once. In the case of this clone: Antigen specificity is unknown.

Specimen: CD4+ or CD8+ T cells sorted from blood, collected in a trial of the OX40 agonist ivuxolimab. The clonotype was recovered from an adult with an advanced solid tumor such as melanoma, head and neck, liver or kidney cancer. The chain carries TRBV6-5 and TRBJ1-2; D is undetermined. CDR3 sequence: CASSDPGGYGYTF. As DNA, the CDR3 is TGTGCCAGCAGTGATCCGGGCGGTTATGGCTACACCTTC.